Following are 26 T cell receptor beta chains from one sample sequenced in a study of control samples from healthy donors and cancer patients. Repertoires were generated with immunoSEQ multiplex PCR, while TCRdb's copy carries only in-frame clones and drops some. The table includes 210,000 or so clones, 90% to 95% detected once. Sequenced: blood. Receptors originate from a man aged 25 to 45 in good health.

In nucleotides, the CDR3 is TGTGCCAGCAGCGTAGGCCTAGCGAGTAGCACAGATACGCAGTATTTT. Protein: CASSVGLASSTDTQYF. The chain joins TRBV9 to TRBJ2-3; tentative D call: TRBD2 (6 bases). Trimming took 0 bases from V and 0 from J, leaving 11 bases between them. CDR1 and CDR2 from the germline V gene are SGDLS and YYNGEE. The CDR3 runs 16 residues.

This sequence joins TRBV7-9 and TRBJ1-1, with a tentative D call TRBD1 (6 bases). With 5 bases removed from V and 8 bases from J, the gap between germline ends came to 21 bases. This CDR3 region has 15 residues. Germline CDR1 SEHNR, CDR2 FQNEAQ (reference sequence). CDR3: CASSDHSDRGPEAFF. The CDR3 bases are TGTGCCAGCAGCGACCACTCTGATCGGGGGCCAGAAGCTTTCTTT.

The J gene is TRBJ1-4, the V gene TRBV6-1; no reliable D call. Germline V gene sequence: CDR1 MNHNS, CDR2 SASEGT. V gave up 2 bases and J gave up 14 bases, with 9 bases separating them. This CDR3 comprises 11 residues. The CDR3: CASSEWSRLFF. The CDR3 DNA follows: TGTGCCAGCAGTGAATGGAGCCGGCTGTTTTTT.

This clone is a singleton in its sample. The rearrangement links TRBV28 to TRBJ2-7; 7 positions agree with TRBD1. The trim removed 6 bases at V and 2 bases at J, leaving 10 bases unmatched. CDR1 and CDR2 (germline): MDHEN, SYDVKM. The CDR3 length is 15 residues. As DNA, the CDR3 is TGTGCCAGCAGACACAGGGGACCCCGGACCTACGAGCAGTACTTC. Translating it yields CASRHRGPRTYEQYF.

V gene TRBV30 combines with J gene TRBJ2-7, with unresolved D. Deletions cut 0 bases from V and 4 bases from J, with 25 bases between. The CDR3 is 18 amino acids. CDR1 is GTSNPN and CDR2 is SVGIG in the germline V gene (reference sequence). CDR3 residues: CAWSVEYALSGQTYEQYF. CDR3 sequence (DNA): TGTGCCTGGAGTGTAGAATACGCGCTTTCGGGTCAGACGTACGAGCAGTACTTC.

This chain uses TRBV10-1 with TRBJ1-6; the D is unclear. The CDR3 runs to 13 residues. Germline values: CDR1 WNHNN, CDR2 SYGVQD (reference sequence). Trimming removed 8 bases from V and 5 bases from J, with 10 bases in between. The CDR3 coding sequence is TGCGCCAGCGGAGATAGCCATAATTCACCCCTCCACTTT. This gives the protein CASGDSHNSPLHF.

This sequence joins TRBV19 and TRBJ1-2; TRBD1 is a possible D gene (5 bases). Germline-derived CDR1 and CDR2 are LNHDA and SQIVND (reference sequence). V lost 6 bases and J lost 0, with 11 bases in between. CDR3 length: 14 amino acids. CDR3 bases: TGTGCCAGTAGCCAGGGATTTCCTAACTATGGCTACACCTTC. Translated, it gives CASSQGFPNYGYTF.

This rearrangement joins TRBV19 to TRBJ2-3; D is unresolved. The germline V gene encodes CDR1 LNHDA and CDR2 SQIVND (reference sequence). With 2 bases removed from V and 3 bases from J, the gap between germline ends came to 6 bases. The CDR3 totals 13 residues. The chain's CDR3 is CASSISETDTQYF. The CDR3 DNA sequence: TGTGCCAGTAGTATATCCGAGACAGATACGCAGTATTTT.

This rearrangement joins TRBV28 to TRBJ2-1, with 9 bases aligning to TRBD2. This CDR3 contains 17 residues. The germline CDR1 and CDR2 sequences are MDHEN and SYDVKM. Trimming at V came to 2 bases and at J to 5 bases, leaving 10 bases not matched to a gene. As DNA, the CDR3 is TGTGCCAGCAGTTTACCCTTCGCTAGCGGGGTCCACAATGAGCAGTTCTTC. Protein product: CASSLPFASGVHNEQFF.

V gene TRBV5-1 combines with J gene TRBJ2-3; D is undetermined. Germline V CDR1 and CDR2: SGHRS, YFSETQ. Deletions cut 3 bases from V and 1 base from J, with 9 bases between. The CDR3 is 14 residues long. For the CDR3, the DNA is TGCGCCAGCAGCTCCAGCTTGCGCACAGATACGCAGTATTTT. Its protein product is CASSSSLRTDTQYF.

The CDR3 bases are TGTGCCAGCAGCTGGCCGGGACAGGGGCGCAATGAGCAGTTCTTC. Translating it yields CASSWPGQGRNEQFF. The chain links TRBV7-9 to TRBJ2-1; 10 positions agree with TRBD1. The germline V gene has CDR1 SEHNR and CDR2 FQNEAQ (reference sequence). Trimming took 4 bases from V and 6 from J; bases not matched to a gene: 6. The CDR3 covers 15 residues. Full variable domain (missing parts from reference TRBV7-9 and TRBJ2-1): DTGVSQNPRHKITKRGQNVTFRCDPISEHNRLYWYRQTLGQGPEFLTYFQNEAQLEKSRLLSDRFSAERPKGSFSTLEIQRTEQGDSAMYLCASSWPGQGRNEQFFGPGTRLTVL.

This chain connects TRBV10-3 to TRBJ1-1; perhaps TRBD1 as D (6 bases). The V gene lost 2 bases and the J gene lost 0 bases, with 10 bases spanning the gap. Germline CDR1 is ENHRY and CDR2 is SYGVKD. CDR3 length: 15 residues. The CDR3 loop reads CAISEKTGLNTEAFF. CDR3 nucleotides: TGTGCCATCAGTGAGAAAACAGGGTTGAACACTGAAGCTTTCTTT.

The chain is built from TRBV19 and TRBJ2-1, with TRBD1 as a possible D gene (5 bases). Trimming removed 3 bases from V and 6 bases from J, with 12 bases in between. CDR3 length: 14 amino acids. The germline gives CDR1 LNHDA, CDR2 SQIVND (reference sequence). CDR3 DNA: TGTGCCAGTAGTATGGTGACCAGGGTCAATGAGCAGTTCTTC. Amino acids: CASSMVTRVNEQFF.

The rearrangement joins TRBV12-3 or TRBV12-4 to TRBJ1-2; TRBD1 matches 9 bases. V gave up 5 bases and J gave up 8 bases; unmatched junction bases: 6. The CDR3 is made up of 13 amino acids. The CDR3 DNA sequence: TGTGCCAGCAGTCGACCGGACAGGGGAGGCTACACCTTC. Amino acids: CASSRPDRGGYTF.

This clone has only one observation. The chain recombines TRBV30 with TRBJ1-5; D might be TRBD1 (5 bases). Germline lookup yields CDR1 GTSNPN and CDR2 SVGIG (reference sequence). Between the trimmed V and J ends, which lost 4 bases and 0 bases, there was a span of 16 bases. This CDR3 region has 16 residues. CDR3 residues: CAWNPTGTASNQPQHF. CDR3 coding DNA: TGTGCCTGGAATCCCACCGGGACGGCTAGCAATCAGCCCCAGCATTTT.

The CDR3, as DNA: TGTGCCAGCAGTCCCGGCGGGGGGCACTACAATGAGCAGTTCTTC. It codes for CASSPGGGHYNEQFF. The J gene is TRBJ2-1, the V gene TRBV11-2; 8 bases match TRBD2. Germline assignment: CDR1 SGHAT and CDR2 FQNNGV. After removal of 6 bases from V and 3 bases from J, the junction contained 7 bases not matched to a gene. There are 15 residues in the CDR3.

This clone has a single count. The chain recombines TRBV3-1 (or the pseudogene TRBV3-2) with TRBJ2-7, with D tentatively TRBD2 (7 bases). This CDR3 is 14 amino acids long. Germline V CDR1 and CDR2: LGHDT, YNNKEL (reference sequence). Trimming removed 4 bases at V and 6 bases at J, with 16 bases between. The CDR3 nucleotides are TGTGCCAGCAGCCCTAGGGGGGGGGCGAGCGAGCAGTACTTC. This translates into CASSPRGGASEQYF.

The V and J genes are TRBV19 and TRBJ1-6; no clear D gene. The V gene lost 5 bases and the J gene lost 5 bases, with 13 bases spanning the gap. The CDR3 length is 15 residues. CDR1 is LNHDA and CDR2 is SQIVND in the germline V gene (reference sequence). In nucleotides, the CDR3 is TGTGCCAGTAGTGACGGGGAGAGCAATAATTCACCCCTCCACTTT. It codes for CASSDGESNNSPLHF. The whole variable domain, filled in from reference TRBV19 and TRBJ1-6, reads DGGITQSPKYLFRKEGQNVTLSCEQNLNHDAMYWYRQDPGQGLRLIYYSQIVNDFQKGDIAEGYSVSREKKESFPLTVTSAQKNPTAFYLCASSDGESNNSPLHFGNGTRLTVT.

The CDR3 region has the DNA TGTGCCAGCACCCCCTATAATTCACCCCTCCACTTT. It codes for CASTPYNSPLHF. The rearrangement joins TRBV6-5 to TRBJ1-6; D is unclear. Between the trimmed V and J ends, which lost 7 bases and 2 bases, there was a span of 3 bases. The CDR3 runs 12 residues. The V gene's germline CDR1 is MNHEY and CDR2 SVGAGI.

The J gene is TRBJ1-4, the V gene TRBV3-1 (or the pseudogene TRBV3-2); 9 nucleotides match TRBD1. The CDR3 runs to 15 residues. The V segment lost 2 bases and the J segment 4 bases; nucleotides outside the gene matches: 2. Germline V CDR1 and CDR2: LGHDT, YNNKEL (reference sequence). The CDR3 coding sequence is TGTGCCAGCAGCCAAACAGGGGGCTTTAATGAAAAACTGTTTTTT. Its protein product is CASSQTGGFNEKLFF.

About this clone itself: Other DNA sequences in the sample encode the same CDR3. This rearrangement joins TRBV14 to TRBJ2-3; D is perhaps TRBD1 or TRBD2 (5 bases each). The CDR3 runs to 14 residues. Germline V gene sequence: CDR1 SGHDN, CDR2 FVKESK. The V end was cut by 0 bases, the J end by 3 bases, with 7 bases between. CDR3 coding DNA: TGTGCCAGCAGCCAAGAGTGGGGGACAGATACGCAGTATTTT. Encoded protein: CASSQEWGTDTQYF.

The rearrangement uses TRBV7-6 and TRBJ2-1, with 14 bases matching TRBD2. Per germline, CDR1 SGHVS and CDR2 FNYEAQ. The CDR3 totals 17 residues. V was clipped by 4 bases and J by 4 bases; unmatched bases: 6. CDR3 region: CASSSTSGGAGYNEQFF. DNA for the CDR3: TGTGCCAGCAGCTCGACTAGCGGGGGGGCGGGGTACAATGAGCAGTTCTTC.

The J gene is TRBJ2-7, the V gene TRBV5-5; perhaps TRBD2 as D (7 bases). Looked up from germline, CDR1 is SGHKS and CDR2 is YYEKEE (reference sequence). V lost 7 bases, J lost 2 bases, and 19 bases lay in between. CDR3 length equals 15 residues. This chain's CDR3 is CASAGEGRGTYEQYF. The CDR3 DNA reads as TGTGCCAGCGCAGGGGAGGGGAGAGGCACCTACGAGCAGTACTTC. Together with reference TRBV5-5 and TRBJ2-7, the CDR3 gives the full variable domain: DAGVTQSPTHLIKTRGQQVTLRCSPISGHKSVSWYQQVLGQGPQFIFQYYEKEERGRGNFPDRFSARQFPNYSSELNVNALLLGDSALYLCASAGEGRGTYEQYFGPGTRLTVT.

The genes are TRBV4-1 and TRBJ2-7; D is possibly TRBD1 (6 bases). CDR3 length equals 14 residues. In germline, CDR1 is MGHRA, CDR2 YSYEKL. Trimming shortened V by 4 bases and J by 3 bases, and 13 bases separated the two germline ends. The CDR3, as DNA: TGCGCCAGCAGCCCCTGGCCAGGGGACTACGAGCAGTACTTC. Protein product: CASSPWPGDYEQYF.

The rearrangement uses TRBV19 and TRBJ1-1; 7 nucleotides align to TRBD1. The germline CDR1 and CDR2 sequences are LNHDA and SQIVND (reference sequence). J was trimmed by 0 bases and V by 5 bases; bases with no gene match: 6. The CDR3 loop spans 15 amino acids. DNA for the CDR3: TGTGCCAGTAGTCCCAGGGACAGCTTGAACACTGAAGCTTTCTTT. It encodes CASSPRDSLNTEAFF.

The chain carries TRBV6-5 and TRBJ2-7; TRBD1 aligns across 11 bases. The CDR3 length is 16 residues. CDR1 is MNHEY, CDR2 SVGAGI, per germline. V shed 3 bases and J 7 bases; nucleotides not matched to a gene: 11. CDR3 sequence reads: CASSYRLGQGAWEQYF. CDR3 nucleotide sequence: TGTGCCAGCAGTTATAGACTAGGACAGGGGGCTTGGGAGCAGTACTTC.